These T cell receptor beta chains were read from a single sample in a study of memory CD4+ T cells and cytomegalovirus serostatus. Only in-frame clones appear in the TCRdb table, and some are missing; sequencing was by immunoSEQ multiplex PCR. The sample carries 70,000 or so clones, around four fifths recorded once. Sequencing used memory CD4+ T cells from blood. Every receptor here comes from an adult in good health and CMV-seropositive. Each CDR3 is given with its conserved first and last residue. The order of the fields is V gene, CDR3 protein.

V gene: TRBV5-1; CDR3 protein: CASSQSGNEQFF
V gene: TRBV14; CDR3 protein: CASSQDQSSYNSPLHF
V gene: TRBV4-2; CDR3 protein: CASSQLGLGTGVSGNTIYF
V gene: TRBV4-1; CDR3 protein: CASNPGPLAGVAKNIQYF
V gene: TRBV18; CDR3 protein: CASSPGAPTDTQYF
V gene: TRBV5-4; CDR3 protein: CASSQVGLGYTF
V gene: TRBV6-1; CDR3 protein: CASVRGGVYEQYF
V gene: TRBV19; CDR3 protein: CASSALRAGGAQPQHF
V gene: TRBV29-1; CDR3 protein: CSVFDRVEGNEQFF
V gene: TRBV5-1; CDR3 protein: CASSYDRPTTDTQYF
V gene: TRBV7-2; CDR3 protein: CASSFGGRGMNTEAFF
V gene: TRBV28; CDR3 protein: CASSLSMGYEKLFF
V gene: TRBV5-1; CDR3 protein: CASSSDRDQPQHF
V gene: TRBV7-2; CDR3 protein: CASSLVGAANTEAFF
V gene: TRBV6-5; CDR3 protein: CASSPEKGVVYGYTF